This T cell receptor beta chain was captured in a study of CD8 T cells in Susac syndrome. The germline V gene has CDR1 PRHDT and CDR2 FYEKMQ (reference sequence). This CDR3 comprises 15 residues. J lost 5 bases, V lost 5 bases, and 11 bases had no gene match. Sequencing of TCR beta drew on CD8+ and CD4+ T cells from blood. Negative isolation yielded CD4+ and CD8+ T cells, and FACS enriched TEMRA cells. Roughly 0.5 to 1 ug RNA was reverse transcribed with random hexamers. The immunoSEQ assay covered 54 Vbeta and 13 Jbeta segments for CDR3. TCRdb itself ran the immunoSEQ multiplex PCR reads through MiXCR, one entry per CDR3 protein. The sample lists about 250,000 distinct CDR3 sequences; 93% were seen once.

V usage is TRBV13 and J usage is TRBJ1-2, with 7 bases that match TRBD1. Sample: CD4+ T cells from PBMCs. The TCR was taken from a human donor with multiple sclerosis. This chain's CDR3 is CASSAAPDRLYGYTF. The CDR3 DNA sequence: TGTGCCAGCAGCGCAGCCCCGGACAGGCTATATGGCTACACCTTC.